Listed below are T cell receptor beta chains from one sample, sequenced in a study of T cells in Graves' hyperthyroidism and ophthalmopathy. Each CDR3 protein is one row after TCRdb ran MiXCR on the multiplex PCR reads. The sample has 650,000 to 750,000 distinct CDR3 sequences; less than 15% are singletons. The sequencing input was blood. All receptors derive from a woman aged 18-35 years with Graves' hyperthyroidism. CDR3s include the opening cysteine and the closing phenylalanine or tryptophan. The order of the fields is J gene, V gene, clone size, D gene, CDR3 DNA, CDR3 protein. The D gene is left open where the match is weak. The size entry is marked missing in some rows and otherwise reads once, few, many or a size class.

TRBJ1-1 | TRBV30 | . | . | TGTGCCTGGAGTTCGGGGTGGACTGAAGCTTTCTTT | CAWSSGWTEAFF
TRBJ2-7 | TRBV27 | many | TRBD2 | TGTGCCAGCAGTCCCCAGACTAGCGGGAGGGTCTACGAGCAGTACTTC | CASSPQTSGRVYEQYF
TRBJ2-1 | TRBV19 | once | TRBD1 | TGTGCCAGTAGCATAGGACAGGGGGAGGAATATGAGCAGTTCTTC | CASSIGQGEEYEQFF
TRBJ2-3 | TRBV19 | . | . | TGTGCCAGTAGGGGCTGGATCGGAGATACGCAGTATTTT | CASRGWIGDTQYF
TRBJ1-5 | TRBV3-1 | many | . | TGTGCCAGCAGCCAATTAGGGGCTAATCAGCCCCAGCATTTT | CASSQLGANQPQHF
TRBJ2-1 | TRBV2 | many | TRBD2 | TGTGCCAGCAGTCTCGAGCGGGGATACTACAATGAGCAGTTCTTC | CASSLERGYYNEQFF
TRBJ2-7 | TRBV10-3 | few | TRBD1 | TGTGCCATCAGTGCCTCGGGACAGGGCTACGAGCAGTACTTC | CAISASGQGYEQYF
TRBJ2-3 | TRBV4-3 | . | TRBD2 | TGCGCCAGCAGCCAAGTTAGTGGGCGGGGGACAGATACGCAGTATTTT | CASSQVSGRGTDTQYF
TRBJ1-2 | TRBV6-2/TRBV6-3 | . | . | TGTGCCAGCAGTTACTCGAAGGGGGGACGTGGCTACACCTTC | CASSYSKGGRGYTF
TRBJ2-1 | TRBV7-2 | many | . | TGTGCCAGCAGCTTCTACTACAATGAGCAGTTCTTC | CASSFYYNEQFF
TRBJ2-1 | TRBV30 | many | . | TGTGCCTGGAGTCCACAGGGAGCGAGTCAGTTCTTC | CAWSPQGASQFF
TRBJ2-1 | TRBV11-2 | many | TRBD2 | TGTGCCAGCAGCTTAGGTTCCGCTAGCGGGAGTTTACGTGAGCAGTTCTTC | CASSLGSASGSLREQFF
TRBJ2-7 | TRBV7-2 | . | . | TGTGCCAGCAGCTTCACCATTACCTACGAGCAGTACTTC | CASSFTITYEQYF
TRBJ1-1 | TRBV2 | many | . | TGTGCCAGCAATCTACGAGCCTTGAACACTGAAGCTTTCTTT | CASNLRALNTEAFF
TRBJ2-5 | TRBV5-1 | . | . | TGCGCCAGCAGCTGGGACTTGGAGACCCAGTACTTC | CASSWDLETQYF
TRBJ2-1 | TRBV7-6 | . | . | TGTGCCAGCAGCTTAGTTTATCGGCGGTCGGACAATGAGCAGTTCTTC | CASSLVYRRSDNEQFF
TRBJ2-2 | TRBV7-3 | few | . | TGTGCCAGCAGCACGATGGGGACCGTGAACACCGGGGAGCTGTTTTTT | CASSTMGTVNTGELFF
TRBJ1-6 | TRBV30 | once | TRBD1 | TGTGCCTGGATCGGACAGGGCGGCAATTCACCCCTCCACTTT | CAWIGQGGNSPLHF
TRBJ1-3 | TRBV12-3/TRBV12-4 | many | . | TGTGCCAGCAGTTCCTCCCATATTGGAAACACCATATATTTT | CASSSSHIGNTIYF
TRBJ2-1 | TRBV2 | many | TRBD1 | TGTGCCAGCAGTGTTCGGGACAGGGACACGGGGCAGTTCTTC | CASSVRDRDTGQFF
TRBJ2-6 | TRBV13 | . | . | TGTGCCAGCAGCCCCACAGGGATTTACCTCTCTGGGGCCAACGTCCTGACTTTC | CASSPTGIYLSGANVLTF
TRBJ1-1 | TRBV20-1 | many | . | TGCAGTGCTAGAGTAGGACCGCCGAACACTGAAGCTTTCTTT | CSARVGPPNTEAFF
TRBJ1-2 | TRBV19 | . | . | TGTGCCAGTAGTATACGGGCGGGTTTGTATGGCTACACCTTC | CASSIRAGLYGYTF
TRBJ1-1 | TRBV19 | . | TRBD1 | TGTGCCAGTAGTATGCGCCTCCCGGGACAGTTGAACACTGAAGCTTTCTTT | CASSMRLPGQLNTEAFF
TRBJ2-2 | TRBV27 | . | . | TGTGCCAGCAGTTTATCGCTCTTTAACACCGGGGAGCTGTTTTTT | CASSLSLFNTGELFF
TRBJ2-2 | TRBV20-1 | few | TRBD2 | TGCAGTGCTAGAGCTAGCGGGAGGTTTTTCACCGGGGAGCTGTTTTTT | CSARASGRFFTGELFF
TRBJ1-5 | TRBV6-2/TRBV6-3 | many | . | TGTGCCAGCACCCGGGACGGAACCAATCAGCCCCAGCATTTT | CASTRDGTNQPQHF
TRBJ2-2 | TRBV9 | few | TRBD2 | TGTGCCAGCAGCGTAGAGGGACTAGCGGGAGGATTGAACACCGGGGAGCTGTTTTTT | CASSVEGLAGGLNTGELFF
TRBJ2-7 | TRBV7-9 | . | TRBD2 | TGTGCCAGCAGCCCCACGGGACTAGCGGGAGCCGAGCAGTACTTC | CASSPTGLAGAEQYF
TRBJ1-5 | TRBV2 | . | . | TGTGCCAGCAGTGAATTTAAAGGCAATCAGCCCCAGCATTTT | CASSEFKGNQPQHF
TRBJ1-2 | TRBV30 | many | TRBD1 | TGTGCCTGGGCCCTGGGCAGGGGGCAAGGTATATATGGCTACACCTTC | CAWALGRGQGIYGYTF
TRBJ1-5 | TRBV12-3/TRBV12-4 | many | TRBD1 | TGTGCCAGCAGTGGGGGACAGGGAGGCAATCAGCCCCAGCATTTT | CASSGGQGGNQPQHF
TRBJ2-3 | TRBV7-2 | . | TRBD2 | TGTGCCAGCAGCCCCGCAGCGGGAGGGGAGCAGTATTTT | CASSPAAGGEQYF
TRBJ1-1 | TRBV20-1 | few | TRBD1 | TGCAGTGCAAGTGGACAGGCGACATCGAACACTGAAGCTTTCTTT | CSASGQATSNTEAFF
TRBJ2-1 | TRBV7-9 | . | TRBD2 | TGTGCCAGCAGCTTAGGGACTAGCGGCAACAATGGGCAGTTCTTC | CASSLGTSGNNGQFF
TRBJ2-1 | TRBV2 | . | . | TGTGCCAGCAGCGCCGGCCGGAAGCAGTTCTTC | CASSAGRKQFF
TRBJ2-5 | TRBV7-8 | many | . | TGTGCCAGCAGCAGGGGACGCAGCCAAGAGACCCAGTACTTC | CASSRGRSQETQYF
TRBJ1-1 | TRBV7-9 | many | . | TGTGCCAGCAGCTTTAGGCAGGACCTTAACACTGAAGCTTTCTTT | CASSFRQDLNTEAFF
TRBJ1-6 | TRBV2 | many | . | TGTGCCAGCGGGCAGGAAAATTCACCCCTCCACTTT | CASGQENSPLHF
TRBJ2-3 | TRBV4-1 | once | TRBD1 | TGCGCCAGCAGCCAAGAGACAGGGGGCACAGATACGCAGTATTTT | CASSQETGGTDTQYF
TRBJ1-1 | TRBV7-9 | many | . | TGTGCCAGCAGCTTAGACGGAGGATTGAACACTGAAGCTTTCTTT | CASSLDGGLNTEAFF
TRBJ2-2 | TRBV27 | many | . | TGTGCCAGCGCCCCTATCCAGGCCGGGGAGCTGTTTTTT | CASAPIQAGELFF
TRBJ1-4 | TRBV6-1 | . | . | TGTGCCAGCAGGAGACAGGACGTAGGAGAAAAACTGTTTTTT | CASRRQDVGEKLFF
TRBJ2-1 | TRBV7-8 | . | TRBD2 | TGTGCCAGCAGCACCCTACAACGGACTAGCGGGTTGTTTGGGGGGTCCACGGTCAATGAGCAGTTCTTC | CASSTLQRTSGLFGGSTVNEQFF
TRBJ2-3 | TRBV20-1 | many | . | TGCAGTGCTCGGCTGCGGAGTGGAGATACGCAGTATTTT | CSARLRSGDTQYF